Shown below are 17 T cell receptor beta chains from a single sample sequenced in a study of blood T cell repertoires in COVID-19. Here immunoSEQ multiplex PCR was the method, and the copy in TCRdb shows in-frame clones only, minus some. The repertoire holds around 300,000 clones, with around nine tenths as singletons. The sequenced sample was PBMCs or T cells enriched from blood (not recorded which). These receptors were taken from a woman in her thirties or forties who had recovered from COVID-19.

V usage is TRBV2 and J usage is TRBJ2-7; possibly TRBD2 for D (7 bases). Germline values: CDR1 SNHLY, CDR2 FYNNEI. The CDR3 is made up of 12 amino acids. V was shortened by 10 bases and J by 5 bases, with 15 bases between the two germline ends. CDR3 nucleotide sequence: TGTGCCACTACCAAGGGGGGGGACGAGCAGTACTTC. It is translated as CATTKGGDEQYF.

The rearrangement joins TRBV18 to TRBJ1-1; D may be TRBD1 (5 bases). The germline V and J ends were trimmed by 0 bases and 4 bases, with 9 bases remaining between them. This CDR3 is 14 amino acids long. Per germline, CDR1 KGHSH and CDR2 LQKENI. The CDR3 reads CASSPPIGGTEAFF. The CDR3, as DNA: TGTGCCAGCTCACCACCGATCGGGGGCACTGAAGCTTTCTTT. Looking up the rest from reference TRBV18 and TRBJ1-1 gives the full variable domain: NAGVMQNPRHLVRRRGQEARLRCSPMKGHSHVYWYRQLPEEGLKFMVYLQKENIIDESGMPKERFSAEFPKEGPSILRIQQVVRGDSAAYFCASSPPIGGTEAFFGQGTRLTVV.

The chain joins TRBV30 to TRBJ2-2; 9 bases map to TRBD2. The CDR3 is 14 residues long. The J segment lost 7 bases and the V segment lost 3 bases, leaving 6 bases of the junction unmatched. Germline CDR1 and CDR2: GTSNPN and SVGIG (reference sequence). CDR3 bases: TGTGCCTGGAGGGGACTAGCCCCGAACGGGGAGCTGTTTTTT. Amino acids: CAWRGLAPNGELFF.

This sequence joins TRBV7-9 and TRBJ2-2; 8 nucleotides align to TRBD2. The length of the CDR3 is 16 residues. V lost 1 base, J lost 4 bases, and 5 bases stayed unmatched. The V gene's germline CDR1 is SEHNR and CDR2 FQNEAQ (reference sequence). This chain's CDR3 is CASSLGIAGPTGELFF. The CDR3 bases are TGTGCCAGCAGCTTAGGAATAGCGGGACCCACCGGGGAGCTGTTTTTT.

The genes are TRBV18 and TRBJ1-4; TRBD1 matches 7 bases. CDR1 is KGHSH and CDR2 is LQKENI in the germline V gene. After removal of 6 bases from V and 4 bases from J, the junction contained 5 bases not matched to a gene. The CDR3 is 14 amino acids. For the CDR3, the DNA is TGTGCCAGCTCGGGGACAGAAGATAATGAAAAACTGTTTTTT. It is translated as CASSGTEDNEKLFF.

The chain links TRBV5-4 to TRBJ2-3; the match to TRBD2 covers 14 bases. V lost 4 bases to trimming and J lost 6 bases; unmatched junction nucleotides: 7. Germline assignment: CDR1 SGHNT and CDR2 YYREEE (reference sequence). The length of the CDR3 is 16 residues. The CDR3 spells CASSPGGLAGADTQYF. DNA of the CDR3: TGTGCCAGCAGCCCCGGGGGACTAGCGGGAGCCGATACGCAGTATTTT.

The rearrangement uses TRBV9 and TRBJ1-1; possibly TRBD1 for D (5 bases). The CDR3 totals 16 residues. The germline CDR1 and CDR2 sequences are SGDLS and YYNGEE. V lost 4 bases to trimming and J lost 0 bases, with 16 bases between them. CDR3 DNA sequence: TGTGCCAGCAGCCCACGACAACAGGTCATGAACACTGAAGCTTTCTTT. Residues: CASSPRQQVMNTEAFF.

The chain joins TRBV11-2 to TRBJ1-6, with D tentatively TRBD1 (5 bases). Trimming pared 4 bases from V and 7 bases from J, leaving 14 bases between. Germline V gene lookup returns CDR1 SGHAT and CDR2 FQNNGV. CDR3 length: 15 amino acids. CDR3 in DNA: TGTGCCAGCAGCTGGGGCAGGAATGTAAATTCACCCCTCCACTTT. As protein: CASSWGRNVNSPLHF.

V and J are TRBV27 and TRBJ1-5; the match to TRBD1 covers 10 bases. The germline gives CDR1 MNHEY, CDR2 SMNVEV (reference sequence). The CDR3 totals 14 residues. Trimming at V came to 6 bases and at J to 5 bases, leaving 4 bases not matched to a gene. The CDR3 DNA reads TGTGCCAGCAGCCCTGACAGGGGGCATCAGCCCCAGCATTTT. Translation gives CASSPDRGHQPQHF.

This chain uses TRBV21-1 with TRBJ1-2; no DNA check was done on the table's D call, TRBD1. TRBV21-1 is annotated as a pseudogene. The CDR3 is made up of 15 amino acids. The chain's CDR3 is CASSKLGPSLYGYTF. The CDR3 nucleotides read TGTGCCAGCAGCAAACTGGGGCCCTCTCTTTATGGCTACACCTTC.

The chain is built from TRBV19 and TRBJ2-1; tentatively, D is TRBD1 (5 bases). The germline V and J ends were trimmed by 4 bases and 5 bases, with 12 bases remaining between them. Germline assignment: CDR1 LNHDA and CDR2 SQIVND (reference sequence). CDR3 length: 14 residues. The CDR3 spells CASSSFYRHNEQFF. The CDR3 DNA is TGTGCCAGTAGTAGTTTCTACAGGCACAATGAGCAGTTCTTC. Looking up the rest from reference TRBV19 and TRBJ2-1 gives the full variable domain: DGGITQSPKYLFRKEGQNVTLSCEQNLNHDAMYWYRQDPGQGLRLIYYSQIVNDFQKGDIAEGYSVSREKKESFPLTVTSAQKNPTAFYLCASSSFYRHNEQFFGPGTRLTVL.

This rearrangement joins TRBV5-6 to TRBJ1-5; 7 bases match TRBD1. CDR3 size: 13 residues. CDR1 and CDR2 from the germline V gene are SGHDT and YYEEEE. The trim removed 0 bases at V and 9 bases at J, leaving 3 bases unmatched. The chain's CDR3 is CASSLGQGGPQHF. CDR3 nucleotides: TGTGCCAGCAGCTTGGGACAGGGTGGGCCCCAGCATTTT.

The rearrangement links TRBV14 to TRBJ2-1; 9 nucleotides match TRBD2. Trimming took 0 bases from V and 4 from J; bases not matched to a gene: 22. CDR1 and CDR2 from the germline V gene are SGHDN and FVKESK. The CDR3 spans 22 residues. CDR3 nucleotide sequence: TGTGCCAGCAGCCAAGAGTTCAAGGGGCTAGCGGGGAGCCCTATCTTTTACAATGAGCAGTTCTTC. This translates into CASSQEFKGLAGSPIFYNEQFF.

The chain employs TRBV11-2 and TRBJ2-5; 12 bases line up with TRBD2. Germline V CDR1 and CDR2: SGHAT, FQNNGV. The ends lost 5 bases at V and 3 bases at J; junction bases unmatched: 16. The CDR3 consists of 19 residues. The CDR3: CASSPSRRNLAGGEETQYF. The CDR3 nucleotides read TGTGCCAGCAGCCCTAGCCGCCGAAACCTAGCGGGGGGGGAAGAGACCCAGTACTTC. The complete variable domain, with remaining parts taken from reference TRBV11-2 and TRBJ2-5, reads EAGVAQSPRYKIIEKRQSVAFWCNPISGHATLYWYQQILGQGPKLLIQFQNNGVVDDSQLPKDRFSAERLKGVDSTLKIQPAKLEDSAVYLCASSPSRRNLAGGEETQYFGPGTRLLVL.

The chain uses TRBV14 and TRBJ1-1, with 7 bases aligning to TRBD1. J gave up 4 bases and V 4 bases, and 6 bases lay outside the gene matches. The CDR3 spans 14 residues. Germline V gene data show CDR1 as SGHDN and CDR2 as FVKESK. The DNA of the CDR3 is TGTGCCAGCAGCCGAAACAGGGGCGGCACTGAAGCTTTCTTT. It translates to CASSRNRGGTEAFF.

The rearrangement links TRBV19 to TRBJ2-4; no firm D call. Between the trimmed V and J ends, which lost 1 base and 5 bases, there was a span of 6 bases. Germline lookup yields CDR1 LNHDA and CDR2 SQIVND (reference sequence). The CDR3 runs 13 residues. CDR3 sequence reads: CASSIGAQNIQYF. CDR3 nucleotides: TGTGCCAGTAGTATAGGAGCGCAAAACATTCAGTACTTC.

This chain links TRBV10-3 with TRBJ1-2, with a possible D match to TRBD1 (5 bases). The CDR3 has 13 residues. Trimming pared 6 bases from V and 5 bases from J, leaving 13 bases between. CDR1 and CDR2 (germline): ENHRY, SYGVKD. In DNA, the CDR3 is TGTGCCATCAGAAAGGGGCCTGATTATGGCTACACCTTC. It yields the protein CAIRKGPDYGYTF.